What follows describes a single TCR beta chain. What it recognizes is unknown. Measured with immunoSEQ multiplex PCR; TCRdb has only the in-frame clones, and not every one. The table includes about 61,000 clones, approximately 90% detected once. The data are from a study of T cell responses to AZD1222 COVID-19 vaccine. Study-wide results and caveats: Nearly half of spike-specific TCRs reportedly target variant regions that are unmutated in the B.1.351 and B.1.1.7 variants. Repertoire samples came only from after the peak T cell response. Regions 160-218 and 743-854 dominated among vaccine-associated CD4 TCRs spanning spike.

The sequence was obtained from an adult in good health. The source material was peripheral blood, sampled on day 0 of AZD1222 vaccination.

CDR3 loop: CASSPPSAGPGCEQYF. In DNA, the CDR3 is TGCGCCAGCAGCCCGCCTTCGGCAGGCCCAGGGTGCGAGCAGTACTTC. J is TRBJ2-7 and V is TRBV5-1, with D tentatively TRBD1 (5 bases). The CDR3 extends over 16 amino acids. Germline loops: CDR1 SGHRS, CDR2 YFSETQ. The V end was cut by 4 bases, the J end by 6 bases, with 23 bases between.